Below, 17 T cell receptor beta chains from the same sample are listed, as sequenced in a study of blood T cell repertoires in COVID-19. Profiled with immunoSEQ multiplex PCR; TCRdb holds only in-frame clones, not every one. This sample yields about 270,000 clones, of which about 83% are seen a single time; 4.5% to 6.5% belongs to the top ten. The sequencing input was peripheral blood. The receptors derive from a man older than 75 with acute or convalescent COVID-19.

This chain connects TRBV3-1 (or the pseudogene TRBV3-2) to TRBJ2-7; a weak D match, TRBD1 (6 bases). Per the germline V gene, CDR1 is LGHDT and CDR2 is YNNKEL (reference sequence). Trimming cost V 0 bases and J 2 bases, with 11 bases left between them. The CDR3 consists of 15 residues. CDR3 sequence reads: CASSQDDTGPYEQYF. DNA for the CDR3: TGTGCCAGCAGCCAAGATGATACAGGGCCCTACGAGCAGTACTTC.

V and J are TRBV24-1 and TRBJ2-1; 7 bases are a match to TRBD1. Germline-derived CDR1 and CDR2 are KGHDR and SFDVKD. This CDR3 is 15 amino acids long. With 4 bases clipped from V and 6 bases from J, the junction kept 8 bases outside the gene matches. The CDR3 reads CATSDPAGTVNEQFF. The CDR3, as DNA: TGTGCCACCAGTGACCCCGCCGGGACAGTCAATGAGCAGTTCTTC.

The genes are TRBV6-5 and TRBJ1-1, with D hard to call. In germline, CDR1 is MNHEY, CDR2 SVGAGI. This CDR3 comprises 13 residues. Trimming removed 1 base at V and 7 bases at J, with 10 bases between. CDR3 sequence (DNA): TGTGCCAGCAGTTACTGGAACAGTGGTGAAGCTTTCTTT. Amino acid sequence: CASSYWNSGEAFF.

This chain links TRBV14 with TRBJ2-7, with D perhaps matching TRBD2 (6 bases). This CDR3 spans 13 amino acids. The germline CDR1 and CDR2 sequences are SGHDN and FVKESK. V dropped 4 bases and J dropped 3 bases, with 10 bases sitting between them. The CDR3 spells CASSPGLYYEQYF. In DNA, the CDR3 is TGTGCCAGCAGCCCGGGACTCTACTACGAGCAGTACTTC.

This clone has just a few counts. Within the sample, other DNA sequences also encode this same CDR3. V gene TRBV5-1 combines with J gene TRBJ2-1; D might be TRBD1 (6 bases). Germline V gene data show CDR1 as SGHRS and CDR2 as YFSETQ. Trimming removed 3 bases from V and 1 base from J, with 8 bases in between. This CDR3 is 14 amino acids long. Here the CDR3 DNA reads TGCGCCAGCAGCTCACAGGGTTCCTACAATGAGCAGTTCTTC. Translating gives CASSSQGSYNEQFF.

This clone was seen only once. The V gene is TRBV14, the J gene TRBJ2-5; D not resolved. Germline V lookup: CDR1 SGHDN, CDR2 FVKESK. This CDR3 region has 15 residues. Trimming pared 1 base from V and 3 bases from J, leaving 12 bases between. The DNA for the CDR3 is TGTGCCAGCAGCCAAGTTTGGGCAGGTGAAGAGACCCAGTACTTC. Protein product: CASSQVWAGEETQYF.

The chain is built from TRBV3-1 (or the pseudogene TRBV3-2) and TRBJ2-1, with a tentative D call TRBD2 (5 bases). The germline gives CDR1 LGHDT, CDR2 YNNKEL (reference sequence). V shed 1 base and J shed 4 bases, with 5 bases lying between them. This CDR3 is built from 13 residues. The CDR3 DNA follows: TGTGCCAGCAGCCAAGCGGGGTACAATGAGCAGTTCTTC. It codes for CASSQAGYNEQFF.

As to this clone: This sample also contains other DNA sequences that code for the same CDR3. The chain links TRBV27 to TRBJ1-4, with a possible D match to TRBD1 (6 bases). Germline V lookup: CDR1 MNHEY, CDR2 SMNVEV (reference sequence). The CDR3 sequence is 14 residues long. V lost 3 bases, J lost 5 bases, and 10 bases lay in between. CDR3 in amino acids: CASSFAGANEKLFF. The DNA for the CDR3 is TGTGCCAGCAGTTTTGCGGGGGCAAATGAAAAACTGTTTTTT.

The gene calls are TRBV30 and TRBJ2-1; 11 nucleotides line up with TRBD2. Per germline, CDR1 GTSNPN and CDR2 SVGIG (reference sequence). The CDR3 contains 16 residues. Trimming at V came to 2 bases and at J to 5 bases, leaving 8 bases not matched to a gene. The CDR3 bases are TGTGCCTGGAGTTCCCGGACTAGCGGGCGGAACAATGAGCAGTTCTTC. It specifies CAWSSRTSGRNNEQFF.

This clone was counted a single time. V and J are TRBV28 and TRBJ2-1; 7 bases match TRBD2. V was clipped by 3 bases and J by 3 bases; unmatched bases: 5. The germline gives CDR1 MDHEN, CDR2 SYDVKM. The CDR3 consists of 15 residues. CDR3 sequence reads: CASSLSGTNYNEQFF. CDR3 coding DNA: TGTGCCAGCAGTTTGTCCGGGACTAACTACAATGAGCAGTTCTTC.

The CDR3 is CAWSLGQVVHEQYF. CDR3 nucleotide sequence: TGTGCCTGGAGCCTCGGCCAGGTCGTCCACGAGCAGTACTTC. This chain uses TRBV30 with TRBJ2-7; D not certain. The germline V and J ends were trimmed by 3 bases and 5 bases, with 17 bases remaining between them. There are 14 residues in the CDR3. Germline CDR1 is GTSNPN and CDR2 is SVGIG (reference sequence).

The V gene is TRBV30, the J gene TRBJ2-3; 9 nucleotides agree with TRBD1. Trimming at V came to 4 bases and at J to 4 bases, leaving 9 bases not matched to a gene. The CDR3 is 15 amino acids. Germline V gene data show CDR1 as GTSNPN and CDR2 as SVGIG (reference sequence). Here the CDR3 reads CAWNAGTGSADTQYF. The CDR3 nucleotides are TGTGCCTGGAATGCCGGGACAGGGAGTGCAGATACGCAGTATTTT. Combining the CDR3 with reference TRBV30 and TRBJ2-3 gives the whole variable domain SQTIHQWPATLVQPVGSPLSLECTVEGTSNPNLYWYRQAAGRGLQLLFYSVGIGQISSEVPQNLSASRPQDRQFILSSKKLLLSDSGFYLCAWNAGTGSADTQYFGPGTRLTVL.

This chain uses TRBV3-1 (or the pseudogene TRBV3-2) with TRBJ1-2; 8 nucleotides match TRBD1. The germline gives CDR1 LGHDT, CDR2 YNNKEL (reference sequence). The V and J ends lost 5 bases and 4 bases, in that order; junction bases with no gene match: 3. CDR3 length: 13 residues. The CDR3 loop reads CASSTTGGYGYTF. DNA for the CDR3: TGTGCCAGCAGCACAACAGGGGGCTATGGCTACACCTTC.

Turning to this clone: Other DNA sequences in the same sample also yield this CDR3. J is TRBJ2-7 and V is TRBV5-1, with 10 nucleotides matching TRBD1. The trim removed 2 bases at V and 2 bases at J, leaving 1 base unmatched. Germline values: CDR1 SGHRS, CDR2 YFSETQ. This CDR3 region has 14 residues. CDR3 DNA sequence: TGCGCCAGCAGCTTAGGACAGGGGGCCTACGAGCAGTACTTC. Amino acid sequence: CASSLGQGAYEQYF.

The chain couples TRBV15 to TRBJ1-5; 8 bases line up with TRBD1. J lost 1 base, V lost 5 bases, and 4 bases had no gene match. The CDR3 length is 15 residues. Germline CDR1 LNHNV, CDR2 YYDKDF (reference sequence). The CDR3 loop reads CATSPDRGSNQPQHF. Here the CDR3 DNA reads TGTGCCACCAGCCCAGACAGGGGAAGCAATCAGCCCCAGCATTTT. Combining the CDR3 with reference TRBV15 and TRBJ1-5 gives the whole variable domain DAMVIQNPRYQVTQFGKPVTLSCSQTLNHNVMYWYQQKSSQAPKLLFHYYDKDFNNEADTPDNFQSRRPNTSFCFLDIRSPGLGDTAMYLCATSPDRGSNQPQHFGDGTRLSIL.

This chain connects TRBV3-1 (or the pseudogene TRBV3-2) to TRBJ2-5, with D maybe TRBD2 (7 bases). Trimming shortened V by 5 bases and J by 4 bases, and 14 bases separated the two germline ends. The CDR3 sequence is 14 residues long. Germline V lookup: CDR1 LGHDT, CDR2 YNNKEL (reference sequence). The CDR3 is CASSSRGAAETQYF. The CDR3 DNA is TGTGCCAGCAGCTCCCGGGGGGCCGCAGAGACCCAGTACTTC.

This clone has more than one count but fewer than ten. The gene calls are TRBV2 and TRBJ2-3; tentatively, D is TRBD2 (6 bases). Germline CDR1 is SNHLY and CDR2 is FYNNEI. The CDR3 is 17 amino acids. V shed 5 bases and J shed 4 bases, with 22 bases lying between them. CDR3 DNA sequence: TGTGCCAGCAGTTACGCTACGGGACTCCCGAGCCCAGATACGCAGTATTTT. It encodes CASSYATGLPSPDTQYF.